This T cell receptor beta chain was recorded in a study of blood T cell repertoires in COVID-19. Study-level information: Donors in the United States, Italy and Spain gave samples during acute or convalescent COVID-19. Sources were T cells, B-cell-depleted T cells, or PBMCs; the material itself was cDNA or gDNA.

Authors' methods: Reference gene primer amplification gave estimated nucleated cell counts. Sequencing was performed with immunoSEQ multiplex PCR; in TCRdb, only in-frame clones are kept and a portion is missing. The DNA was the basis for D and trimming; V, J and clone size are from that table. The sample has nearly 110,000 clones, 76% seen once. Seattle's cohort entered during active infection and was followed longitudinally. The germline gives CDR1 MNHEY, CDR2 SMNVEV (reference sequence). The V end lost 5 bases, the J end lost 4 bases, and 11 bases lay between the germline ends. CDR3 size: 13 residues.

Source material: peripheral blood. The source is a man aged 80 or over with COVID-19, enrolled during active disease. The chain uses TRBV27 and TRBJ1-2; D remains ambiguous. DNA for the CDR3: TGTGCCAGCAGTCTTCGACACAGCTATGGCTACACCTTC. Its translation: CASSLRHSYGYTF.